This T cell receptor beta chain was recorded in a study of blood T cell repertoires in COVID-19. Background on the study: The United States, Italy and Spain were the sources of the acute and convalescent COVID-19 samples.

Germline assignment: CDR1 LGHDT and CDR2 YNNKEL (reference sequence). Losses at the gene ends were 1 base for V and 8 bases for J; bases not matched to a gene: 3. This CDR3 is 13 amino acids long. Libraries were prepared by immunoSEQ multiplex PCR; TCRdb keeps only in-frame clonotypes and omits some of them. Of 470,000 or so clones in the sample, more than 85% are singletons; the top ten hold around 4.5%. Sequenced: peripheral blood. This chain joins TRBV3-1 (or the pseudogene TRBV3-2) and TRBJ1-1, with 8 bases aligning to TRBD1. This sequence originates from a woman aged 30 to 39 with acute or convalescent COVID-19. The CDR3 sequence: CASSQGPGGEAFF. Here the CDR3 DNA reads TGTGCCAGCAGCCAAGGCCCAGGGGGCGAAGCTTTCTTT.